Listed here are 3 T cell receptor beta chains from one sample, sequenced in a study of T cell responses to AZD1222 COVID-19 vaccine. Data came from immunoSEQ multiplex PCR; TCRdb stores just in-frame clones and leaves some out. The data hold around 44,000 clones, with approximately 86% observed a single time. The sequencing here drew on peripheral blood, taken 28 days after the second AZD1222 dose. The receptor set was obtained from an adult who received the AZD1222 COVID-19 vaccine.

This clone was observed once. The chain has TRBV28 and TRBJ1-1, with 10 bases lining up with TRBD1. The CDR3 loop spans 15 amino acids. Trimming took 1 base from V and 5 from J; bases not matched to a gene: 4. Germline V CDR1 and CDR2: MDHEN, SYDVKM. The CDR3 nucleotides are TGTGCCAGCAGTTTATCTTCGGGACAGGGGACTGAAGCTTTCTTT. It codes for CASSLSSGQGTEAFF.

The rearrangement uses TRBV10-3 and TRBJ2-5, with a tentative D call TRBD1 (6 bases). The germline gives CDR1 ENHRY, CDR2 SYGVKD. V was pared by 5 bases and J by 3 bases, with 19 bases between. The CDR3 sequence is 16 residues long. In DNA, the CDR3 is TGTGCCATCAGTCTCACTCCAACAGGGAATGAAGAGACCCAGTACTTC. Amino acid sequence: CAISLTPTGNEETQYF.

This chain joins TRBV10-3 and TRBJ2-1; 8 bases are a match to TRBD1. CDR3 size: 14 residues. CDR1 ENHRY and CDR2 SYGVKD come from the germline V gene. The V gene end was trimmed by 10 bases and the J gene end by 2 bases; junction bases not matched to a gene: 7. CDR3 in amino acids: CATGQGITYNEQFF. The CDR3 bases are TGTGCCACTGGACAGGGTATCACCTACAATGAGCAGTTCTTC.